The text below deals with one T cell receptor beta chain. This entry is derived from a study of T cells in Graves' hyperthyroidism and ophthalmopathy. RNA transcripts gave rise to amplified TCR beta CDR3 regions. TCR CDR3 underwent first-round RT-PCR with the HTBI primer set. TCRdb reanalysed the multiplex PCR reads using MiXCR and keeps one entry per CDR3 protein. The profile shows about 510,000 distinct CDR3 sequences, around 15% of them singletons. This CDR3 is built from 14 residues. The V end was cut by 5 bases, the J end by 4 bases, with 15 bases between. Material: blood. The origin of this receptor is a woman in her forties with Graves' hyperthyroidism. The V and J genes are TRBV12-3 or TRBV12-4 and TRBJ2-7; no reliable D call. Here the CDR3 reads CASSPHYTGYEQYF. The CDR3 coding sequence is TGTGCCAGCAGTCCCCACTACACCGGGTACGAGCAGTACTTC.